The 27 T cell receptor beta chains in this list originate from one sample, sequenced in a study of T cell changes during pregnancy in multiple sclerosis. The repertoire was sequenced with immunoSEQ multiplex PCR; TCRdb's copy has only in-frame clones and lacks some. The sample holds about 1,200 clones, about 80% seen once. Sample: CD4+ T cells from PBMCs (not recorded whether the cells were cultured). The receptors originated from a female patient with multiple sclerosis, enrolled in a pregnancy study. Some clones in this sample may be carry-over from other donors' samples.

The chain is built from TRBV4-3 and TRBJ2-3, with 10 bases lining up with TRBD2. This CDR3 has 17 amino acids. J lost 3 bases, V lost 0 bases, and 6 bases had no gene match. CDR1 and CDR2 (germline): LGHNA, YSLEER. The CDR3 DNA follows: TGCGCCAGCAGCCAAGATAAGCGGGAGGGCCTTACAGATACGCAGTATTTT. The encoded protein is CASSQDKREGLTDTQYF.

The chain carries TRBV9 and TRBJ2-3; D is possibly TRBD2 (6 bases). Germline assignment: CDR1 SGDLS and CDR2 YYNGEE. CDR3 length: 16 amino acids. Trimming shortened V by 4 bases and J by 2 bases, and 17 bases separated the two germline ends. CDR3 in DNA: TGTGCCAGCAGCCCCATCCCCAGCGGGCTCACAGATACGCAGTATTTT. Translated, it gives CASSPIPSGLTDTQYF.

This chain connects TRBV7-2 to TRBJ2-5; 11 bases agree with TRBD2. CDR3 length: 16 residues. J lost 2 bases, V lost 4 bases, and 6 bases had no gene match. Looked up from germline, CDR1 is SGHTA and CDR2 is FQGNSA. The chain's CDR3 is CASSSRLAGSQETQYF. The DNA of the CDR3 is TGTGCCAGCAGCTCGCGACTAGCGGGATCACAAGAGACCCAGTACTTC.

The chain employs TRBV4-1 and TRBJ2-1; TRBD2 agrees at 14 bases. This CDR3 comprises 17 residues. Germline V lookup: CDR1 MGHRA, CDR2 YSYEKL. V shed 3 bases and J 9 bases; nucleotides not matched to a gene: 10. This CDR3 is CASSQLRGTSGRGEQFF. In DNA form, the CDR3 reads TGCGCCAGCAGCCAGCTCCGGGGGACTAGCGGGAGAGGTGAGCAGTTCTTC.

This chain links TRBV10-2 with TRBJ2-5, with D tentatively TRBD1 or TRBD2 (5 bases each). The CDR3 runs 13 residues. Per the germline V gene, CDR1 is WSHSY and CDR2 is SAAADI. V was cut by 10 bases and J by 4 bases, with 16 bases left in between. DNA of the CDR3: TGCGCCACCCAAGGGGACCCCCCAGAGACCCAGTACTTC. This sequence encodes CATQGDPPETQYF.

This sequence joins TRBV9 and TRBJ2-7; tentatively, D is TRBD2 (6 bases). The CDR3 is made up of 15 amino acids. The V gene's germline CDR1 is SGDLS and CDR2 YYNGEE. Trimming removed 0 bases from V and 5 bases from J, with 15 bases in between. The CDR3 DNA reads as TGTGCCAGCAGCGTAGTGGGCGCCGGGGGAGACGAGCAGTACTTC. Its protein product is CASSVVGAGGDEQYF.

The chain carries TRBV5-1 and TRBJ2-7; TRBD2 agrees at 7 bases. CDR1 is SGHRS and CDR2 is YFSETQ in the germline V gene. The CDR3 is made up of 15 amino acids. J gave up 2 bases and V 0 bases, and 5 bases lay outside the gene matches. DNA of the CDR3: TGCGCCAGCAGCTTGGGCGGGGAGGGAACCTACGAGCAGTACTTC. Its protein is CASSLGGEGTYEQYF.

CDR3 protein: CASSQDLGPGETQYF. CDR3 DNA: TGTGCCAGCAGCCAAGATCTGGGCCCGGGGGAGACCCAGTACTTC. The J gene is TRBJ2-5, the V gene TRBV5-3; a weak D match, TRBD2 (5 bases). TRBV5-3 is noted as an ORF with a role that remains uncertain. Trimming cost V 8 bases and J 5 bases, with 22 bases left between them. This CDR3 spans 15 amino acids.

The chain carries TRBV27 and TRBJ2-7; TRBD1 agrees at 7 bases. The CDR3 is 15 residues long. The V segment lost 5 bases and the J segment 7 bases; nucleotides outside the gene matches: 14. Germline V gene lookup returns CDR1 MNHEY and CDR2 SMNVEV (reference sequence). The CDR3 is CASSPGQEPRGEQYF. The CDR3 coding sequence is TGTGCCAGCAGTCCCGGACAGGAGCCTAGGGGGGAGCAGTACTTC.

This chain connects TRBV5-4 to TRBJ1-1, with a weak D call TRBD1 (5 bases). V lost 2 bases to trimming and J lost 3 bases, with 8 bases between them. Germline CDR1 SGHNT, CDR2 YYREEE (reference sequence). This CDR3 has 13 amino acids. CDR3 sequence reads: CASSFWGDTEAFF. DNA for the CDR3: TGTGCCAGCAGCTTTTGGGGGGACACTGAAGCTTTCTTT.

The chain couples TRBV7-2 to TRBJ2-5; possible D gene TRBD2, 5 bases. The CDR3 totals 16 residues. Deletions cut 1 base from V and 4 bases from J, with 16 bases between. CDR1 and CDR2 from the germline V gene are SGHTA and FQGNSA. The CDR3 reads CASSLESGYGSETQYF. Here the CDR3 DNA reads TGTGCCAGCAGCTTAGAGAGCGGCTATGGTTCAGAGACCCAGTACTTC. The full variable domain, completed using reference TRBV7-2 and TRBJ2-5, is GAGVSQSPSNKVTEKGKDVELRCDPISGHTALYWYRQSLGQGLEFLIYFQGNSAPDKSGLPSDRFSAERTGGSVSTLTIQRTQQEDSAVYLCASSLESGYGSETQYFGPGTRLLVL.

This clone is termed hyperexpanded. This rearrangement joins TRBV9 to TRBJ1-4, with D possibly matching TRBD1 (6 bases). V lost 4 bases and J lost 8, with 18 bases in between. CDR3 size: 15 residues. Germline V gene sequence: CDR1 SGDLS, CDR2 YYNGEE. For the CDR3, the DNA is TGTGCCAGCAGCTTACTACAGGGTCGGTTCGAAAAACTGTTTTTT. This translates into CASSLLQGRFEKLFF.

V is TRBV6-1 and J is TRBJ1-2; D remains unclear. Trimming left V 7 bases short and J 4 bases short, with 7 bases between. The germline V gene encodes CDR1 MNHNS and CDR2 SASEGT. The length of the CDR3 is 11 residues. The DNA for the CDR3 is TGTGCCAGCACTCCCTTCTATGGCTACACCTTC. Its translation: CASTPFYGYTF.

The rearrangement joins TRBV7-9 to TRBJ1-1; no firm D call. The germline V gene encodes CDR1 SEHNR and CDR2 FQNEAQ (reference sequence). Between the trimmed V and J ends, which lost 2 bases and 1 base, there was a span of 8 bases. CDR3 length: 14 residues. CDR3 sequence reads: CASSLSVQNTEAFF. Here the CDR3 DNA reads TGTGCCAGCAGCTTAAGCGTTCAGAACACTGAAGCTTTCTTT.

In this sample, this clone is large (0.1 to 1%). This chain connects TRBV5-1 to TRBJ2-1; a weak D match, TRBD2 (6 bases). The germline gives CDR1 SGHRS, CDR2 YFSETQ. The ends were cut back, 0 bases at V and 3 bases at J, with 13 bases in the middle. This CDR3 has 16 amino acids. CDR3 residues: CASSLGSGAGYNEQFF. The CDR3 DNA is TGCGCCAGCAGCTTGGGTTCGGGAGCTGGCTACAATGAGCAGTTCTTC.

The V call is TRBV27, the J call TRBJ1-2; the match to TRBD1 covers 8 bases. CDR1 MNHEY and CDR2 SMNVEV come from the germline V gene (reference sequence). Unmatched junction bases numbered 7, after V lost 6 bases and J lost 4 bases. This CDR3 is 14 amino acids long. In nucleotides, the CDR3 is TGTGCCAGCAGCCGGACAGGGCTTTTCTATGGCTACACCTTC. Encoded protein: CASSRTGLFYGYTF.

This chain uses TRBV27 with TRBJ2-1; 10 bases fit TRBD1. The CDR3 has 15 amino acids. CDR1 is MNHEY, CDR2 SMNVEV, per germline (reference sequence). The V and J ends lost 6 bases and 8 bases, in that order; junction bases with no gene match: 10. CDR3 protein: CASRKTGQGSHEQFF. The DNA for the CDR3 is TGTGCCAGCAGGAAGACGGGACAGGGGTCCCATGAGCAGTTCTTC.

This clone was recorded a few times. V gene TRBV2 combines with J gene TRBJ2-7; D might be TRBD2 (6 bases). CDR3 size: 13 residues. Per the germline V gene, CDR1 is SNHLY and CDR2 is FYNNEI. Deletions cut 7 bases from V and 5 bases from J, with 15 bases between. CDR3 in amino acids: CASTIAVWNEQYF. The CDR3 DNA follows: TGTGCCAGCACGATAGCGGTGTGGAACGAGCAGTACTTC.

The chain joins TRBV30 to TRBJ2-3, with D possibly TRBD2 on 5 matching bases. Germline assignment: CDR1 GTSNPN and CDR2 SVGIG (reference sequence). Trimming took off 3 bases at V and 2 bases at J, with 9 bases between the two ends. The CDR3 length is 13 residues. The CDR3 nucleotides are TGTGCCTGGAGCGGGGTGACCACAGATACGCAGTATTTT. This codes for CAWSGVTTDTQYF.

This clone has only a few counts. V and J are TRBV11-2 and TRBJ1-1; a possible D gene is TRBD1 (5 bases). The germline V gene encodes CDR1 SGHAT and CDR2 FQNNGV. V lost 0 bases to trimming and J lost 5 bases, with 10 bases between them. The CDR3 runs 14 residues. This CDR3 reads CASSLEQGYTEAFF. The DNA of the CDR3 is TGTGCCAGCAGCTTAGAGCAGGGATATACTGAAGCTTTCTTT.

The chain recombines TRBV5-6 with TRBJ2-1; 8 bases are a match to TRBD1. The CDR3 totals 17 residues. Germline loops: CDR1 SGHDT, CDR2 YYEEEE. Trimming took 4 bases from V and 1 from J; bases not matched to a gene: 10. The CDR3 here is CASSRRTGRDSYNEQFF. The CDR3 DNA sequence: TGTGCCAGCAGCCGACGGACAGGGCGGGATTCCTACAATGAGCAGTTCTTC.

The CDR3 bases are TGTGCCTGGACCCTCGGGGGGGACACTGAAGCTTTCTTT. Translating it yields CAWTLGGDTEAFF. The chain joins TRBV30 to TRBJ1-1; D is perhaps TRBD1 (5 bases). The CDR3 is 13 amino acids. Germline V gene data show CDR1 as GTSNPN and CDR2 as SVGIG (reference sequence). Trimming cost V 4 bases and J 3 bases, with 12 bases left between them. Supplemented by reference TRBV30 and TRBJ1-1, the full variable domain reads SQTIHQWPATLVQPVGSPLSLECTVEGTSNPNLYWYRQAAGRGLQLLFYSVGIGQISSEVPQNLSASRPQDRQFILSSKKLLLSDSGFYLCAWTLGGDTEAFFGQGTRLTVV.

The chain joins TRBV5-1 to TRBJ2-5, with 7 bases lining up with TRBD1. Germline assignment: CDR1 SGHRS and CDR2 YFSETQ. V trimming: 4 bases; J trimming: 5 bases; junction bases outside the gene matches: 11. The CDR3 runs 15 residues. DNA for the CDR3: TGCGCCAGCAGCCGGACAGGCCCGTTTGAGGAGACCCAGTACTTC. Translation: CASSRTGPFEETQYF.

The sample holds a few counts of this clone. The chain couples TRBV7-6 to TRBJ1-1, with TRBD1 as a possible D gene (5 bases). Germline CDR1 SGHVS, CDR2 FNYEAQ. V lost 5 bases, J lost 1 base, and 14 bases lay in between. This CDR3 has 15 amino acids. The CDR3, as DNA: TGTGCCAGCAGCGCCTCGGGACTGAAGAACACTGAAGCTTTCTTT. Amino acid sequence: CASSASGLKNTEAFF.

The chain couples TRBV14 to TRBJ2-7; no definite D call. This CDR3 has 14 residues. Germline V gene lookup returns CDR1 SGHDN and CDR2 FVKESK. Trimming removed 3 bases at V and 1 base at J, with 10 bases between. DNA for the CDR3: TGTGCCAGCAGCCAGAATTACGGATCCTACGAGCAGTACTTC. Its protein product is CASSQNYGSYEQYF.

This chain uses TRBV5-1 with TRBJ2-5; 10 bases align to TRBD1. V lost 4 bases, J lost 5 bases, and 5 bases stayed unmatched. The CDR3 loop spans 14 amino acids. Germline CDR1 SGHRS, CDR2 YFSETQ. The CDR3 is CASSPTGGGETQYF. The CDR3 DNA is TGCGCCAGCAGCCCGACAGGGGGCGGGGAGACCCAGTACTTC.

This clone was detected only once. This sequence joins TRBV28 and TRBJ2-1, with 9 bases lining up with TRBD2. J gave up 2 bases and V 10 bases, and 9 bases lay outside the gene matches. The CDR3 length is 15 residues. The germline V gene encodes CDR1 MDHEN and CDR2 SYDVKM. Here the CDR3 reads CATGLSGRPYNEQFF. The CDR3 DNA reads as TGTGCCACCGGCCTAAGCGGGAGGCCCTACAATGAGCAGTTCTTC.